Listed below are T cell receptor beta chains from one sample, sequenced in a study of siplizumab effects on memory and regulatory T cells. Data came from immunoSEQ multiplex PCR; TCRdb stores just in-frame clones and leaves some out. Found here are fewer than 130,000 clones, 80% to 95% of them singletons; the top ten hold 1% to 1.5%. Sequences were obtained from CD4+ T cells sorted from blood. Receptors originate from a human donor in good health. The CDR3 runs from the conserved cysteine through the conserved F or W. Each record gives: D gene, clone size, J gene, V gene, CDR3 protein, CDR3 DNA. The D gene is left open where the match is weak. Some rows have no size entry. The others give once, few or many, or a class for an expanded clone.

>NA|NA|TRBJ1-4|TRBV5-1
CASSVRGSGEKLFF
TGCGCCAGCAGCGTACGGGGCAGTGGAGAAAAACTGTTTTTT
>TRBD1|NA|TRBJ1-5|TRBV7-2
CASTQGGDQPQHF
TGTGCCAGCACCCAGGGGGGAGATCAGCCCCAGCATTTT
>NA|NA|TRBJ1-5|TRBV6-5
CASSSNRVQPQHF
TGTGCCAGCAGTTCCAACAGGGTTCAGCCCCAGCATTTT
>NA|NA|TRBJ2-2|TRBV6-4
CASSEGGTSIPGELFF
TGTGCCAGCAGTGAGGGGGGAACTAGCATCCCCGGGGAGCTGTTTTTT
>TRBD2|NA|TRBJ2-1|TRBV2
CASTRLAGSVEQFF
TGTGCCAGCACGCGACTAGCGGGATCCGTTGAGCAGTTCTTC
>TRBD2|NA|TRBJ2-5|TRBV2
CASNVRGEVETQYF
TGTGCCAGCAATGTTCGGGGGGAAGTTGAGACCCAGTACTTC
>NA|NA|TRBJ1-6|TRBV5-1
CASSFEQNNSPLHF
TGCGCCAGCAGCTTCGAGCAGAATAATTCACCCCTCCACTTT
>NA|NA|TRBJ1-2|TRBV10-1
CASSPSPSDGYTF
TGCGCCAGCAGTCCCTCTCCCTCCGACGGCTACACCTTC
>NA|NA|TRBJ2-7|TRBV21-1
CASSKSGVGGDPYEQYF
TGTGCCAGCAGCAAATCTGGGGTGGGCGGGGATCCCTACGAGCAGTACTTC
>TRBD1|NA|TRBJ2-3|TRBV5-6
CASSGQGKIEDTQYF
TGTGCCAGCAGTGGACAGGGAAAAATTGAAGATACGCAGTATTTT
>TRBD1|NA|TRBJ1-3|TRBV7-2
CASSLGQGITSGNTIYF
TGTGCCAGCAGCCTGGGACAGGGCATAACCTCTGGAAACACCATATATTTT
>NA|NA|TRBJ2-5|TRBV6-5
CASSSSWTGETQYF
TGTGCCAGCAGTTCTAGTTGGACGGGAGAGACCCAGTACTTC
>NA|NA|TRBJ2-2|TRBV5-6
CASSLGWGTGELFF
TGTGCCAGCAGCTTGGGCTGGGGAACCGGGGAGCTGTTTTTT
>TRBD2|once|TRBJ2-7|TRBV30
CAWGLAGGSYEQYF
TGTGCCTGGGGACTAGCGGGAGGGTCGTACGAGCAGTACTTC
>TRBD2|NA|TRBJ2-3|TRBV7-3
CASSSPTSGRATDTQYF
TGTGCCAGCAGCTCCCCGACTAGCGGGAGGGCCACAGATACGCAGTATTTT
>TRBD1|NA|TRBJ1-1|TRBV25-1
CASSESGTGRAEAFF
TGTGCCAGCAGTGAGTCAGGGACAGGGCGGGCTGAAGCTTTCTTT
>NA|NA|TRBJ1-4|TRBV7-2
CASSFPGGRNEKLFF
TGTGCCAGCAGTTTCCCGGGGGGTCGTAATGAAAAACTGTTTTTT
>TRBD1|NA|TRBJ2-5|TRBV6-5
CASTPPGTGSTQYF
TGTGCCAGCACTCCCCCCGGGACAGGTTCGACCCAGTACTTC
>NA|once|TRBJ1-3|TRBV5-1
CASRPGVWAGNTIYF
TGCGCCAGCAGGCCTGGGGTGTGGGCTGGAAACACCATATATTTT
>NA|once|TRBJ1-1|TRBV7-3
CASSLLEERANTEAFF
TGTGCCAGCAGCTTGCTAGAGGAGAGGGCTAACACTGAAGCTTTCTTT
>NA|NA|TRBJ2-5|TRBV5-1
CASAVDQETQYF
TGCGCCAGCGCAGTGGACCAAGAGACCCAGTACTTC
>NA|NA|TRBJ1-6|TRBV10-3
CAISEGEARKGSPLHF
TGTGCCATCAGTGAGGGGGAGGCCAGGAAAGGATCACCCCTCCACTTT
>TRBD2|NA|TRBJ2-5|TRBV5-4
CASSLGLAGGGRETQYF
TGTGCCAGCAGCTTGGGACTAGCGGGAGGAGGGAGGGAGACCCAGTACTTC
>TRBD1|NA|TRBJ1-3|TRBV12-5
CASGLVGTGGSGNTIYF
TGTGCTAGTGGTTTGGTGGGTACAGGGGGCTCTGGAAACACCATATATTTT
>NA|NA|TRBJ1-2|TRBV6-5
CASSTFQESNYGYTF
TGTGCCAGCAGTACCTTTCAGGAATCTAACTATGGCTACACCTTC
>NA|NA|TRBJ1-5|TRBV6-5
CASSPTGNQPQHF
TGTGCCAGCAGTCCAACCGGAAATCAGCCCCAGCATTTT
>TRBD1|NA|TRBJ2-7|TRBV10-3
CAIKVEQGRQHEQYF
TGTGCCATCAAGGTGGAACAGGGGCGCCAACACGAGCAGTACTTC
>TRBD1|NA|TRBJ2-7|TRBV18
CASSFRDRVTRSYEQYF
TGTGCCAGCTCATTCCGGGACAGGGTGACCCGAAGCTACGAGCAGTACTTC
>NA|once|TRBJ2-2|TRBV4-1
CASSQGVLRGQVTTGELFF
TGCGCCAGCAGCCAAGGAGTATTACGGGGCCAGGTCACCACCGGGGAGCTGTTTTTT
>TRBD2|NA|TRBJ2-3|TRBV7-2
CASERGATDTQYF
TGTGCCAGCGAGCGGGGGGCGACAGATACGCAGTATTTT
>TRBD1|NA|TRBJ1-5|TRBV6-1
CASIPDRRDQPQHF
TGTGCCAGCATCCCGGACAGGAGGGATCAGCCCCAGCATTTT
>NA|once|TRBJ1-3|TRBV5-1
CASSPGTPRGNTIYF
TGCGCCAGCAGCCCTGGGACCCCTCGGGGAAACACCATATATTTT